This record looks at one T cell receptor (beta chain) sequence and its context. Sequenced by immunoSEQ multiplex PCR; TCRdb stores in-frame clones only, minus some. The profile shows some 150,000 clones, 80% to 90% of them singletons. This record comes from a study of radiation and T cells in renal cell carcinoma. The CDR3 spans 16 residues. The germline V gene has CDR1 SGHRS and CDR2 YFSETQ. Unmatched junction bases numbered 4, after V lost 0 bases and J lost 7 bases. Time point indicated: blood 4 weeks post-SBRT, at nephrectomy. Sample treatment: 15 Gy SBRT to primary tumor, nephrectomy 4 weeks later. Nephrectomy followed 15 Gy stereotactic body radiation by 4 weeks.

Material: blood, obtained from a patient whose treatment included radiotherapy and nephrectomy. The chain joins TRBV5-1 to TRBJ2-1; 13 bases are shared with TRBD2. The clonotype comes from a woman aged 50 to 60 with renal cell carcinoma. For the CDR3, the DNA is TGCGCCAGCAGCTTGGAACTAGCGGGAGGGCCTAATGAGCAGTTCTTC. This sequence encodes CASSLELAGGPNEQFF.